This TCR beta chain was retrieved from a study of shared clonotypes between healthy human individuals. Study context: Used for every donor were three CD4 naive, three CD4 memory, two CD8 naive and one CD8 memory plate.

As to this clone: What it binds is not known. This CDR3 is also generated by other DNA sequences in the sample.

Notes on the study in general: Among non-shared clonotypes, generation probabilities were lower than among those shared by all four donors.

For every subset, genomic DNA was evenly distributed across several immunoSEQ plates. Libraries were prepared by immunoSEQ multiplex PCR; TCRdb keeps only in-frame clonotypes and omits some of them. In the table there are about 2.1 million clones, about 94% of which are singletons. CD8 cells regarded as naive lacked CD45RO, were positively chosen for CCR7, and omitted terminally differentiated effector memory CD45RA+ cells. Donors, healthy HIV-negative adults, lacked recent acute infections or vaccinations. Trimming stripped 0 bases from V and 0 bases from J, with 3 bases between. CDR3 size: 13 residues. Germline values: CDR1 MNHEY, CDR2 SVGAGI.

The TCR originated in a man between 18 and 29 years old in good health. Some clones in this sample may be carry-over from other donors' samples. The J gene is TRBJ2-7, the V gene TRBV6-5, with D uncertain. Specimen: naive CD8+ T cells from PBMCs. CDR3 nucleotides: TGTGCCAGCAGTTACTCTAGCTCCTACGAGCAGTACTTC. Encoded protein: CASSYSSSYEQYF.